The clone carrying this T cell receptor beta chain was seen a single time. Its target is not known. A much larger clone lies one base from this, so it may be a read error. No conserved phenylalanine or tryptophan ends this CDR3, so it is likely a read error. The sample comes from a study of breast tumors, draining lymph nodes, adjacent tissues. In TCRdb, the multiplex PCR reads were re-called with MiXCR into one record per CDR3 protein. The repertoire consists of around 290,000 distinct CDR3 sequences, with around 30% occurring once and the leading ten covering about 1.2%. The lymph nodes were axillary draining lymph nodes from breast cancer patients. V shed 3 bases, J shed 0 bases, and the junction held 12 bases outside the gene matches. Germline V gene data show CDR1 as DFQATT and CDR2 as SNEGSKA (reference sequence). The CDR3 sequence is 17 residues long. Study results and caveats: Tumors had less TCR diversity than lymph nodes, more than nontumor tissue. That most tumor T cells come from lymph nodes remained unproven. Luminal-like breast cancer showed significantly higher tumor–nontumor repertoire similarity than basal-like.

The specimen sequenced was axillary lymph node tissue. The clonotype comes from a female donor with breast cancer. Some clones in this sample may be carry-over from other donors' samples. The rearrangement links TRBV20-1 to TRBJ2-7; 9 bases agree with TRBD1. In nucleotides, the CDR3 is TGCAGTGCTAGTCGGGACAGGGTTGAGATTAGCTCCTACGAGCAGTACTAC. It codes for CSASRDRVEISSYEQYY.